The TCR beta chain described here comes from a study of blood T cells in healthy people across ages. With a J-beta primer mix and a sample-barcoded 5' primer, a second PCR ran about 7 to 11 cycles. A minimum of 3 million CDR3-containing paired-end reads was obtained for each sample. TCRdb analysed the 5' RACE reads with MiXCR anew, one entry per CDR3 protein. Among hundreds of thousands of distinct CDR3 sequences listed, under 45% were seen once. Regarding the study as a whole: The long-lived group displayed more naive CD4+ cells, plus higher diversity, than the aged donors did.

Caucasian, healthy and from Russia, the donors were aged between about 6 and 90. This clonotype was recorded many times. What it binds is unknown. This receptor was identified in a man aged 60 to 69 in good health. Sequencing used blood.

In nucleotides, the CDR3 is TGCAGTGCTGGCGGACAGGGCTATTGGGGCACAGATACGCAGTATTTT. The encoded protein is CSAGGQGYWGTDTQYF. The chain combines TRBV20-1 with TRBJ2-3; 8 bases agree with TRBD1. This CDR3 is 16 amino acids long. Germline values: CDR1 DFQATT, CDR2 SNEGSKA (reference sequence). J gave up 1 base and V 5 bases, and 11 bases lay outside the gene matches.